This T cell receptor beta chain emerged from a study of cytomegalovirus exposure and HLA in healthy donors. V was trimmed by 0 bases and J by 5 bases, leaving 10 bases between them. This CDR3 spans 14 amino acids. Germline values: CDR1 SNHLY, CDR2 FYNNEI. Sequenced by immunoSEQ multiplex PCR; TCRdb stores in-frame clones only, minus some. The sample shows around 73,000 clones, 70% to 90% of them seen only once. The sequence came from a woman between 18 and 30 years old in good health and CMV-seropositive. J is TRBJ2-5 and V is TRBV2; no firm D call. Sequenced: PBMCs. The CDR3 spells CASSEALLEETQYF. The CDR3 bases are TGTGCCAGCAGTGAAGCGCTCCTGGAGGAGACCCAGTACTTC.